The 29 T cell receptor beta chains given below trace back to one sample, sequenced in a study of T cell repertoires in cytomegalovirus infection. TCRdb redid the calling of the reads with MiXCR, one entry per CDR3 protein. Among 300,000 to 450,000 distinct CDR3 sequences listed, about a sixth were seen once. Sequencing was done on a sample of PBMCs. The receptor set was obtained from a human donor in good health (CMV status not recorded). Some clones in this sample may be carry-over from other donors' samples.

There are a few counts of this clonotype. This chain uses TRBV4-3 with TRBJ2-3; D may be TRBD2 (5 bases). CDR1 is LGHNA, CDR2 YSLEER, per germline. V was clipped by 0 bases and J by 0 bases, with 13 bases between them. This CDR3 is 17 amino acids long. As DNA, the CDR3 is TGCGCCAGCAGCCAAGAGATTGTAGCGCCTAGCACAGATACGCAGTATTTT. It yields the protein CASSQEIVAPSTDTQYF.

In the case of this clonotype: The junction differs from germline at one of its ends, possibly a read error. The V gene is TRBV7-4, the J gene TRBJ2-3, with a tentative D call TRBD2 (5 bases). Germline V gene lookup returns CDR1 SGHVT and CDR2 SQSDAQ. CDR3 size: 13 residues. CDR3 sequence reads: CASSFASPDTRYF. The DNA of the CDR3 is TGTGCCAGCAGCTTCGCTAGCCCGGATACGCGGTATTTT.

This clonotype has ten or more counts. The rearrangement uses TRBV7-2 and TRBJ2-1, with 7 bases lining up with TRBD1. Germline V lookup: CDR1 SGHTA, CDR2 FQGNSA. The V and J ends lost 6 bases and 5 bases, in that order; junction bases with no gene match: 7. This CDR3 has 14 residues. The DNA for the CDR3 is TGTGCCAGCAGACAGACAGGGATCGACAATGAGCAGTTCTTC. This codes for CASRQTGIDNEQFF.

This clonotype occurred a few times. The chain links TRBV7-8 to TRBJ1-2; D not certain. The V end was cut by 5 bases, the J end by 4 bases, with 14 bases between. This CDR3 is built from 14 residues. The germline CDR1 and CDR2 sequences are SGHVS and FQNEAQ. DNA of the CDR3: TGTGCCAGCAGCCCCACTTTCGTGACCTATGGCTACACCTTC. Residues: CASSPTFVTYGYTF.

The sample holds one count of this clonotype. This chain links TRBV29-1 with TRBJ1-4; possibly TRBD1 for D (6 bases). Germline V gene sequence: CDR1 SQVTM, CDR2 ANQGSEA. The CDR3 contains 15 residues. V was pared by 7 bases and J by 4 bases, with 19 bases between. The CDR3 here is CSASLTGDLNEKLFF. CDR3 coding DNA: TGCAGCGCATCATTGACAGGAGATCTTAATGAAAAACTGTTTTTT.

The CDR3 here is CATSRGEGRGNTIYF. As DNA, the CDR3 is TGTGCCACCAGCAGAGGAGAGGGGCGGGGGAACACCATATATTTT. The rearrangement links TRBV15 to TRBJ1-3; D possibly corresponds to TRBD1 (5 bases). Germline lookup yields CDR1 LNHNV and CDR2 YYDKDF (reference sequence). This CDR3 is built from 15 residues. V was trimmed by 1 base and J by 7 bases, leaving 14 bases between them.

This clonotype has just a few counts. This rearrangement joins TRBV12-3 or TRBV12-4 to TRBJ2-3; 9 bases line up with TRBD2. V gave up 1 base and J gave up 5 bases; unmatched junction bases: 7. The CDR3 totals 16 residues. CDR3 in amino acids: CASSLEAAGGLDTQYF. As DNA, the CDR3 is TGTGCCAGCAGTTTAGAGGCAGCGGGAGGTTTAGATACGCAGTATTTT.

This chain links TRBV20-1 with TRBJ2-7, with D perhaps being TRBD1 or TRBD2 (5 bases each). The CDR3 covers 11 residues. In germline, CDR1 is DFQATT, CDR2 SNEGSKA (reference sequence). V was pared by 6 bases and J by 13 bases, with 19 bases between. DNA for the CDR3: TGCAGTGCCCTATGGGGGAGTGGAGTTTACTTC. Its protein product is CSALWGSGVYF.

This rearrangement joins TRBV5-6 to TRBJ2-3; perhaps TRBD2 as D (5 bases). The germline V and J ends were trimmed by 3 bases and 3 bases, with 20 bases remaining between them. This CDR3 is built from 17 residues. Germline assignment: CDR1 SGHDT and CDR2 YYEEEE. DNA of the CDR3: TGTGCCAGCAGCTCCGGAGGAAAGAGTAGGGCGACAGATACGCAGTATTTT. Its protein is CASSSGGKSRATDTQYF.

In this sample, this clonotype turned up once. V gene TRBV30 combines with J gene TRBJ1-5; 7 bases match TRBD1. Germline V lookup: CDR1 GTSNPN, CDR2 SVGIG (reference sequence). The V gene end was trimmed by 2 bases and the J gene end by 5 bases; junction bases not matched to a gene: 3. CDR3 length equals 13 residues. The CDR3 nucleotides read TGTGCCTGGAGTCGGCAGGGGGATCAGCCCCAGCATTTT. Amino acids: CAWSRQGDQPQHF. The complete variable domain, with remaining parts taken from reference TRBV30 and TRBJ1-5, reads SQTIHQWPATLVQPVGSPLSLECTVEGTSNPNLYWYRQAAGRGLQLLFYSVGIGQISSEVPQNLSASRPQDRQFILSSKKLLLSDSGFYLCAWSRQGDQPQHFGDGTRLSIL.

This clonotype appeared many times. The chain is built from TRBV28 and TRBJ1-5; no definite D call. The CDR3 extends over 13 amino acids. The ends were cut back, 3 bases at V and 7 bases at J, with 10 bases in the middle. CDR1 is MDHEN and CDR2 is SYDVKM in the germline V gene. This CDR3 reads CASSFEVRQPQHF. The CDR3 coding sequence is TGTGCCAGCAGTTTCGAGGTGCGACAGCCCCAGCATTTT. The full variable domain, rest sourced from reference TRBV28 and TRBJ1-5, is DVKVTQSSRYLVKRTGEKVFLECVQDMDHENMFWYRQDPGLGLRLIYFSYDVKMKEKGDIPEGYSVSREKKERFSLILESASTNQTSMYLCASSFEVRQPQHFGDGTRLSIL.

The V gene is TRBV7-2, the J gene TRBJ2-3, with TRBD2 matching over 10 bases. The CDR3 has 12 residues. The V gene end was trimmed by 8 bases and the J gene end by 10 bases; junction bases not matched to a gene: 6. Germline V gene lookup returns CDR1 SGHTA and CDR2 FQGNSA. The CDR3 DNA reads as TGTGCCAGCGTTTTAGCGGGGGGACCGCAGTATTTT. It specifies CASVLAGGPQYF.

A few counts support this clonotype. This chain connects TRBV20-1 to TRBJ2-3; D is possibly TRBD2 (5 bases). Germline assignment: CDR1 DFQATT and CDR2 SNEGSKA (reference sequence). Trimming shortened V by 0 bases and J by 3 bases, and 10 bases separated the two germline ends. This CDR3 is built from 14 residues. The CDR3 reads CSARDQRTTDTQYF. In DNA, the CDR3 is TGCAGTGCTAGAGACCAACGGACTACAGATACGCAGTATTTT.

The genes are TRBV7-9 and TRBJ2-3, with D possibly matching TRBD2 (6 bases). Germline CDR1 is SEHNR and CDR2 is FQNEAQ (reference sequence). V lost 4 bases and J lost 0, with 14 bases in between. The CDR3 spans 16 residues. The CDR3 protein is CASSSRDPRSTDTQYF. The CDR3 DNA reads TGTGCCAGCAGCTCGCGGGACCCCAGGAGCACAGATACGCAGTATTTT.

Only a few counts were recorded for this clonotype. This chain connects TRBV7-8 to TRBJ2-7; D uncertain. V lost 2 bases to trimming and J lost 6 bases, with 11 bases between them. This CDR3 spans 13 amino acids. Germline CDR1 SGHVS, CDR2 FQNEAQ. The CDR3 coding sequence is TGTGCCAGCAGCTTAAGCCCTTTGAGCGAGCAGTACTTC. Protein sequence: CASSLSPLSEQYF. Complete variable domain (other parts from reference TRBV7-8 and TRBJ2-7): GAGVSQSPRYKVAKRGQDVALRCDPISGHVSLFWYQQALGQGPEFLTYFQNEAQLDKSGLPSDRFFAERPEGSVSTLKIQRTQQEDSAVYLCASSLSPLSEQYFGPGTRLTVT.

V gene TRBV7-2 combines with J gene TRBJ2-7; D call uncertain. The CDR3 consists of 12 residues. Trimming removed 3 bases at V and 6 bases at J, with 9 bases between. Germline V lookup: CDR1 SGHTA, CDR2 FQGNSA. The CDR3 DNA reads as TGTGCCAGCAGCTTCACAGACGTCGAGCAGTACTTC. Translated, it gives CASSFTDVEQYF.

CDR3: CASSLEQGNEQFF. Here the CDR3 DNA reads TGCGCCAGCAGCTTGGAACAGGGCAATGAGCAGTTCTTC. The V call is TRBV5-1, the J call TRBJ2-1, with D perhaps matching TRBD1 (6 bases). V lost 0 bases and J 6 bases, leaving 7 bases between the germline ends. The CDR3 runs to 13 residues. Germline V gene data show CDR1 as SGHRS and CDR2 as YFSETQ. Filled out from reference TRBV5-1 and TRBJ2-1, the complete variable domain reads KAGVTQTPRYLIKTRGQQVTLSCSPISGHRSVSWYQQTPGQGLQFLFEYFSETQRNKGNFPGRFSGRQFSNSRSEMNVSTLELGDSALYLCASSLEQGNEQFFGPGTRLTVL.

The gene calls are TRBV20-1 and TRBJ1-2, with TRBD1 matching over 7 bases. J gave up 4 bases and V 6 bases, and 11 bases lay outside the gene matches. The CDR3 has 14 amino acids. Germline values: CDR1 DFQATT, CDR2 SNEGSKA (reference sequence). The CDR3 DNA sequence: TGCAGTGCCTACCGCCAGGGGGAAGGCTATGGCTACACCTTC. It specifies CSAYRQGEGYGYTF.

This clonotype was picked up a small number of times. The J gene is TRBJ1-2, the V gene TRBV6-2 or TRBV6-3; 8 positions match TRBD1. The CDR3 has 13 amino acids. After removal of 7 bases from V and 4 bases from J, the junction contained 5 bases not matched to a gene. Germline V gives CDR1 MNHEY, CDR2 SVGEGT. The CDR3 region has the DNA TGTGCCAGCACCGCAGGACAGGGCTATGGCTACACCTTC. It yields the protein CASTAGQGYGYTF.

With respect to this clonotype: This may be a read error, as it is one base from a much larger clone. The chain combines TRBV19 with TRBJ1-5; perhaps TRBD1 as D (5 bases). Per the germline V gene, CDR1 is LNHDA and CDR2 is SQIVND (reference sequence). V was clipped by 3 bases and J by 2 bases, with 14 bases between them. The CDR3 loop spans 16 amino acids. The CDR3 reads CASSIGRRGGNQPQHF. The CDR3 nucleotides read TGTGCCAGTAGTATCGGACGACGAGGGGGCAATCAGCCCCAGCATTTT.

In this sample, this clonotype turned up a few times. This sequence joins TRBV10-3 and TRBJ2-1; D possibly corresponds to TRBD2 (6 bases). The CDR3 runs 14 residues. CDR1 and CDR2 (germline): ENHRY, SYGVKD. V was cut by 7 bases and J by 10 bases, with 20 bases left in between. CDR3: CAITRTGDRGEQFF. As DNA, the CDR3 is TGTGCCATCACAAGGACGGGGGACCGGGGAGAGCAGTTCTTC.

This clonotype came up a few times. The CDR3 coding sequence is TGTGCCAGCAGCTTGGTCGCGGGGCCCCTCAATGAGCAGTTCTTC. Its translation: CASSLVAGPLNEQFF. The rearrangement uses TRBV7-2 and TRBJ2-1; maybe TRBD2 (6 bases). The ends were cut back, 3 bases at V and 6 bases at J, with 15 bases in the middle. Germline assignment: CDR1 SGHTA and CDR2 FQGNSA. The CDR3 is made up of 15 amino acids.

V gene TRBV5-4 combines with J gene TRBJ2-2; 10 bases match TRBD2. Germline assignment: CDR1 SGHNT and CDR2 YYREEE (reference sequence). The ends lost 4 bases at V and 10 bases at J; junction bases unmatched: 7. CDR3 length: 14 residues. Written as DNA, the CDR3 is TGTGCCAGCAGCAAAAGCGGGGGGGCCTCGGAGCTGTTTTTT. It codes for CASSKSGGASELFF.

This clonotype occurred many times. The V gene is TRBV7-2, the J gene TRBJ1-2; TRBD1 aligns across 7 bases. Germline V gives CDR1 SGHTA, CDR2 FQGNSA. The CDR3 is 13 residues long. Germline trimming cut 4 bases from V and 2 bases from J; bases unmatched to any gene: 1. The CDR3 region is CASSSGQNYGYTF. CDR3 DNA sequence: TGTGCCAGCAGCTCGGGACAGAACTATGGCTACACCTTC.

This clonotype was found a few times. The chain has TRBV20-1 and TRBJ1-1, with no clear D. The CDR3 has 11 amino acids. V lost 5 bases and J lost 6, with 10 bases in between. CDR1 and CDR2 (germline): DFQATT, SNEGSKA (reference sequence). The CDR3 nucleotides read TGCAGTGCTCGGACCGAGGCTGAAGCTTTCTTT. Protein product: CSARTEAEAFF.

This clonotype was recorded many times. V usage is TRBV6-1 and J usage is TRBJ2-7, with TRBD2 matching over 8 bases. V trimming: 10 bases; J trimming: 3 bases; junction bases outside the gene matches: 17. CDR1 and CDR2 (germline): MNHNS, SASEGT. CDR3 length: 16 amino acids. In DNA form, the CDR3 reads TGTGCCACCGCGGGGTTTAGCGGGGAAGGGGACTACGAGCAGTACTTC. Translating it yields CATAGFSGEGDYEQYF.

This clonotype was counted between two and nine times. This rearrangement joins TRBV20-1 to TRBJ2-1; the D gene is possibly TRBD2 (6 bases). The CDR3 sequence is 14 residues long. V lost 5 bases and J lost 3, with 14 bases in between. Germline V CDR1 and CDR2: DFQATT, SNEGSKA (reference sequence). CDR3 region: CSAPSGTGYNEQFF. The DNA of the CDR3 is TGCAGTGCTCCCTCCGGGACTGGCTACAATGAGCAGTTCTTC.

This clonotype was recorded at least ten times. This chain connects TRBV7-2 to TRBJ1-5, with D hard to call. This CDR3 spans 15 amino acids. Trimming took off 5 bases at V and 3 bases at J, with 14 bases between the two ends. Germline V gene data show CDR1 as SGHTA and CDR2 as FQGNSA. This chain's CDR3 is CASSPAMANNQPQHF. CDR3 coding DNA: TGTGCCAGCAGCCCCGCTATGGCTAACAATCAGCCCCAGCATTTT. The variable domain in full, with the rest retrieved from reference TRBV7-2 and TRBJ1-5, is GAGVSQSPSNKVTEKGKDVELRCDPISGHTALYWYRQSLGQGLEFLIYFQGNSAPDKSGLPSDRFSAERTGGSVSTLTIQRTQQEDSAVYLCASSPAMANNQPQHFGDGTRLSIL.

The V and J genes are TRBV20-1 and TRBJ1-1, with TRBD1 matching 7 bases. The CDR3 has 14 residues. The ends lost 3 bases at V and 8 bases at J; junction bases unmatched: 12. Looked up from germline, CDR1 is DFQATT and CDR2 is SNEGSKA (reference sequence). In DNA, the CDR3 is TGCAGTGCTAGTTGGGACAGCGGCCGCAGGGAAGCTTTCTTT. It is translated as CSASWDSGRREAFF.